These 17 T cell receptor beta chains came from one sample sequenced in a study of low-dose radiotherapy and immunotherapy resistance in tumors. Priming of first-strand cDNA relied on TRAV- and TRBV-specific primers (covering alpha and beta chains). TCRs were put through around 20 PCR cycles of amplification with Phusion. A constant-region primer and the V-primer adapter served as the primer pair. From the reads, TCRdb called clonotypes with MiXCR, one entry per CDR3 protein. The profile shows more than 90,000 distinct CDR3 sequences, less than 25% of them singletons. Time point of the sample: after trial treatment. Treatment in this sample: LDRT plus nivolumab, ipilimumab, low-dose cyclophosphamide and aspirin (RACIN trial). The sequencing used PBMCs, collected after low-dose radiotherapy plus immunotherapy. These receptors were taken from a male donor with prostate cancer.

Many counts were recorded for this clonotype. The CDR3 nucleotides are TGTGCCAGCACCCCGGACCGGTCTTTCCCGAATGAGCAGTTCTTC. This encodes CASTPDRSFPNEQFF. The chain combines TRBV12-3 or TRBV12-4 with TRBJ2-1, with no clear D. The CDR3 covers 15 residues. Trimming took 7 bases from V and 7 from J, leaving 20 bases between them.

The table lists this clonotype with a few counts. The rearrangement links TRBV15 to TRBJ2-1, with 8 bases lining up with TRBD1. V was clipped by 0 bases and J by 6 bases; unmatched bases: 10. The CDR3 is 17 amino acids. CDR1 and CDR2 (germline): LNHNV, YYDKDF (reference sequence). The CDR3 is CATSRDVDRGAFNEQFF. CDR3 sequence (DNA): TGTGCCACCAGCAGAGATGTCGACAGGGGCGCCTTCAATGAGCAGTTCTTC.

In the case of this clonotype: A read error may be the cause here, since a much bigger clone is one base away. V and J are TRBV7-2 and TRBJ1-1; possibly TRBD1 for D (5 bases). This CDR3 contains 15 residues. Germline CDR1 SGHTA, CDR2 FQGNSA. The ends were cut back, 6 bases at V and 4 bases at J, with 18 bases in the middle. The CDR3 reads CASRVQTEWGTEAFF. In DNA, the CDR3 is TGTGCCAGCAGAGTACAGACAGAATGGGGCACTGAAGCTTTCTTT.

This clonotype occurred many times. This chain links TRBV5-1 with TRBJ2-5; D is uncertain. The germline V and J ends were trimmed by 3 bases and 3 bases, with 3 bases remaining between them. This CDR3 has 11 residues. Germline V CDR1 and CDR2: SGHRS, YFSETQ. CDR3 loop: CASSSKETQYF. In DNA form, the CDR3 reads TGCGCCAGCAGCTCAAAAGAGACCCAGTACTTC. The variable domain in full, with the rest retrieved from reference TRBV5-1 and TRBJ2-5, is KAGVTQTPRYLIKTRGQQVTLSCSPISGHRSVSWYQQTPGQGLQFLFEYFSETQRNKGNFPGRFSGRQFSNSRSEMNVSTLELGDSALYLCASSSKETQYFGPGTRLLVL.

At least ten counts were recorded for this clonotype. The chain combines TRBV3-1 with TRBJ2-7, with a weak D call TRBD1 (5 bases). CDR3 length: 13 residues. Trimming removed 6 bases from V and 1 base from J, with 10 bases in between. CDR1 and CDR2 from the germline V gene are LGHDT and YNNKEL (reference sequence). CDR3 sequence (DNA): TGTGCCAGCAGGTCAGGGATATCCTACGAGCAGTACTTC. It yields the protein CASRSGISYEQYF.

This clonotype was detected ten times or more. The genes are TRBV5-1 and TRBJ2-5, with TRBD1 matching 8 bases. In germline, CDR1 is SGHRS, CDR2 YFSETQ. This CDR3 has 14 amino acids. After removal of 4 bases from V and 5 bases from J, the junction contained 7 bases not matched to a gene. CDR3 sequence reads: CASSTQGARETQYF. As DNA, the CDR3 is TGCGCCAGCAGCACGCAGGGGGCGCGGGAGACCCAGTACTTC.

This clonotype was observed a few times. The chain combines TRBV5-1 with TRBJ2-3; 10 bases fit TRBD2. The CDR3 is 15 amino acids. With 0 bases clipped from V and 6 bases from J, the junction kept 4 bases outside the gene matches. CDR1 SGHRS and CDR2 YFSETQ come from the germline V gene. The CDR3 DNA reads TGCGCCAGCAGCTTGGTAGCGGGGGGCCAGGATACGCAGTATTTT. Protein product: CASSLVAGGQDTQYF.

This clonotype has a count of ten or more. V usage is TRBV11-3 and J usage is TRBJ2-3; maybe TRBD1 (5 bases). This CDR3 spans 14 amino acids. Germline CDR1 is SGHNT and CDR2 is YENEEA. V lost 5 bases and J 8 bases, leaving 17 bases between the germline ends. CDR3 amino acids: CASSQRTQDGTQYF. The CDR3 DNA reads TGTGCCAGCAGCCAGAGAACACAGGATGGTACGCAGTATTTT.

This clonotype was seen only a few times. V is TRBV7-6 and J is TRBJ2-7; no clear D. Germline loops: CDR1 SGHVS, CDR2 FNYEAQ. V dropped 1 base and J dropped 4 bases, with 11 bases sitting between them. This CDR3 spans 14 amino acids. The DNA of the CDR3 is TGTGCCAGCAGCTTAGGATCCGCCACGTACGAGCAGTACTTC. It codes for CASSLGSATYEQYF. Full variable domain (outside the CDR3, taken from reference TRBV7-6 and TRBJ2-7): GAGVSQSPRYKVTKRGQDVALRCDPISGHVSLYWYRQALGQGPEFLTYFNYEAQQDKSGLPNDRFSAERPEGSISTLTIQRTEQRDSAMYRCASSLGSATYEQYFGPGTRLTVT.

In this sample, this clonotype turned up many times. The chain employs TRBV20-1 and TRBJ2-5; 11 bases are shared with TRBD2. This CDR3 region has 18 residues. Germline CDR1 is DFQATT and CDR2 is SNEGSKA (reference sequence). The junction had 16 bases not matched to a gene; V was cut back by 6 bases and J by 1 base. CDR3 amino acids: CSAIRGLLAGAVQETQYF. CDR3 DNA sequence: TGCAGTGCCATTAGGGGCTTACTAGCGGGGGCCGTCCAAGAGACCCAGTACTTC.

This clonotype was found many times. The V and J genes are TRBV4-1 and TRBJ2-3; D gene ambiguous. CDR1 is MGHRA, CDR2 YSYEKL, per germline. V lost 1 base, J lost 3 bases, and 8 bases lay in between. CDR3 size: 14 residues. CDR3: CASSQGHTTDTQYF. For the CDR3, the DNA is TGCGCCAGCAGCCAAGGCCACACGACAGATACGCAGTATTTT.

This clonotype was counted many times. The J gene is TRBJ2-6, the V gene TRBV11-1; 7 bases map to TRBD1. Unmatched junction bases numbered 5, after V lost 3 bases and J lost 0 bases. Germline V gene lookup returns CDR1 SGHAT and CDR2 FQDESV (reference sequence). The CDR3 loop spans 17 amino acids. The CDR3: CASSFWTGSSGANVLTF. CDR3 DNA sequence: TGTGCCAGCAGCTTCTGGACAGGAAGCTCTGGGGCCAACGTCCTGACTTTC.

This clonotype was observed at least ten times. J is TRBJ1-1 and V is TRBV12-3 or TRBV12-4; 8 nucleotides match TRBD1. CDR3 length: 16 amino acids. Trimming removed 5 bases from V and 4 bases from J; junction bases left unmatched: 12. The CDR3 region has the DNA TGTGCCAGCAGTCTTGGGGCTTGGACAGGGAGCACTGAAGCTTTCTTT. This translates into CASSLGAWTGSTEAFF.

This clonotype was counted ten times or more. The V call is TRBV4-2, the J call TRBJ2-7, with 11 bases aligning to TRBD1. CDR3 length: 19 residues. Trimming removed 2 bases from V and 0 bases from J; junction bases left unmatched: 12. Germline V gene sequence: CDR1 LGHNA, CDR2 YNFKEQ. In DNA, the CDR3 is TGTGCCAGCAGCCAATACGGGTCGAGCGGGACAGGGGGCTCCTACGAGCAGTACTTC. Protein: CASSQYGSSGTGGSYEQYF.

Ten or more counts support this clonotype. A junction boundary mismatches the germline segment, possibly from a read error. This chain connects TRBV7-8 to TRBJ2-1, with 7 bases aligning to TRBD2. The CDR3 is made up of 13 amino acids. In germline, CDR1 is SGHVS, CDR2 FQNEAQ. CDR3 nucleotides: TGTGCCAGCAGCCGCCGGGACTACTATGAGCAGTTCTTC. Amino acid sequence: CASSRRDYYEQFF. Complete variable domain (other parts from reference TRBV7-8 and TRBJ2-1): GAGVSQSPRYKVAKRGQDVALRCDPISGHVSLFWYQQALGQGPEFLTYFQNEAQLDKSGLPSDRFFAERPEGSVSTLKIQRTQQEDSAVYLCASSRRDYYEQFFGPGTRLTVL.

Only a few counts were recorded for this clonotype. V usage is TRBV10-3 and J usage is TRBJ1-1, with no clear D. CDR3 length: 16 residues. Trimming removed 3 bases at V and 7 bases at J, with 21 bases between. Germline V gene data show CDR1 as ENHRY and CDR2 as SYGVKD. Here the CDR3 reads CAISDVSGLGRDEAFF. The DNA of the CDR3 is TGTGCCATCAGTGATGTTTCCGGGTTGGGGAGGGATGAAGCTTTCTTT.

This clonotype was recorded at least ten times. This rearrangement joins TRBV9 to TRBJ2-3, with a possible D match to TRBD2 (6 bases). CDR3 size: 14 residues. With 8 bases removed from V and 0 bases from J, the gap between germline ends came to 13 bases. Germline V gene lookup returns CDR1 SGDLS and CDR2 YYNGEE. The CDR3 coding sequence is TGTGCCAGTTCCGCCGGGACTAGCACAGATACGCAGTATTTT. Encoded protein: CASSAGTSTDTQYF. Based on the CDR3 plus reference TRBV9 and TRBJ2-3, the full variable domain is DSGVTQTPKHLITATGQRVTLRCSPRSGDLSVYWYQQSLDQGLQFLIQYYNGEERAKGNILERFSAQQFPDLHSELNLSSLELGDSALYFCASSAGTSTDTQYFGPGTRLTVL.